These T cell receptor beta chains were read from a single sample in a study of cytotoxic CD8 clonotypes in ibrutinib-treated CLL. Some clones are missing from TCRdb's copy, which holds only in-frame ones; the method was immunoSEQ multiplex PCR. The profile shows 250,000 to 350,000 clones, less than 85% of them singletons. This specimen was PBMCs, taken at disease progression, from a patient treated with ibrutinib. The receptors derive from a human donor with chronic lymphocytic leukemia. CDR3s include the opening cysteine and the closing phenylalanine or tryptophan. The D gene is left open where the match is weak. Rows give clone size only sometimes, using once, few, many, or a class for an expanded clone.

D gene	J gene	clone size	V gene	CDR3 protein	CDR3 DNA
NA	TRBJ2-3	NA	TRBV29-1	CSVESSTDTQYF	TGCAGCGTTGAAAGCAGCACAGATACGCAGTATTTT
TRBD1	TRBJ2-1	many	TRBV5-8	CASSSAGGPYNEQFF	TGTGCCAGCAGCTCGGCAGGGGGCCCCTACAATGAGCAGTTCTTC
NA	TRBJ1-2	NA	TRBV4-1	CASSQNKPGRGPSLF	TGCGCCAGCAGCCAAAATAAACCGGGTAGGGGTCCATCCCTCTTC
NA	TRBJ2-7	few	TRBV27	CASSFRMGAYEQYF	TGTGCCAGCAGTTTCCGGATGGGAGCCTACGAGCAGTACTTC
NA	TRBJ2-5	NA	TRBV5-1	CASSLRFSPETQYF	TGCGCCAGCAGCTTGCGTTTCAGTCCGGAGACCCAGTACTTC
TRBD1	TRBJ1-2	NA	TRBV6-5	CASSPGQGGYGYTF	TGTGCCAGCAGCCCTGGACAGGGGGGCTATGGCTACACCTTC
TRBD2	TRBJ2-1	NA	TRBV18	CASSPTGTTGSGQFF	TGTGCCAGCTCACCGACCGGGACTACCGGATCCGGGCAGTTCTTC
TRBD1	TRBJ2-7	NA	TRBV29-1	CSASKRDRTYEQYF	TGCAGCGCGTCAAAACGGGACAGGACGTACGAGCAGTACTTC
TRBD2	TRBJ2-7	NA	TRBV27	CASSLRGLAGAGEQYF	TGTGCCAGCAGTTTACGGGGACTAGCGGGAGCAGGTGAGCAGTACTTC
NA	TRBJ2-7	NA	TRBV29-1	CSVLVSSYEQYF	TGCAGCGTTCTGGTAAGCTCCTACGAGCAGTACTTC
TRBD1	TRBJ2-7	NA	TRBV7-2	CASSLPQGARYEQYF	TGTGCCAGCAGCTTACCACAGGGGGCGCGCTACGAGCAGTACTTC
TRBD1	TRBJ2-5	NA	TRBV7-9	CASSRDRTGQETQYF	TGTGCCAGCAGCCGCGACCGGACAGGACAAGAGACCCAGTACTTC
TRBD2	TRBJ2-5	NA	TRBV11-2	CASSRLIAGGPKETQYF	TGTGCCAGCAGCCGCCTGATAGCGGGGGGGCCAAAGGAGACCCAGTACTTC
NA	TRBJ2-5	NA	TRBV7-2	CASSLVGETQYF	TGTGCCAGCAGCTTAGTGGGGGAGACCCAGTACTTC
NA	TRBJ2-5	NA	TRBV5-1	CASSLVLFGQETQYF	TGCGCCAGCAGCTTGGTATTATTTGGGCAAGAGACCCAGTACTTC
NA	TRBJ2-5	NA	TRBV5-1	CASSLGSSLGLGQETQYF	TGCGCCAGCAGCTTGGGCTCTAGTTTAGGGCTGGGACAAGAGACCCAGTACTTC
NA	TRBJ2-1	NA	TRBV5-1	CASSFPGSTQGSYNEQFF	TGCGCCAGCAGCTTTCCCGGATCAACACAGGGCTCCTACAATGAGCAGTTCTTC
NA	TRBJ1-1	once	TRBV5-1	CASSLGDRRYTEAFF	TGCGCCAGCAGCTTAGGAGACCGACGGTACACTGAAGCTTTCTTT
NA	TRBJ2-2	NA	TRBV7-2	CASSRGSGNTGELFF	TGTGCCAGCAGCCGAGGCAGCGGAAACACCGGGGAGCTGTTTTTT
NA	TRBJ1-1	NA	TRBV2	CASSGTALNTEAFF	TGTGCCAGCAGTGGGACAGCATTGAACACTGAAGCTTTCTTT
TRBD2	TRBJ2-5	NA	TRBV12-5	CASGHGLATKRETQYF	TGTGCTAGTGGTCACGGACTAGCGACAAAACGGGAGACCCAGTACTTC
TRBD2	TRBJ2-1	few	TRBV10-3	CAISGGSGSGDEQFF	TGTGCCATCAGTGGCGGTAGCGGGAGCGGGGATGAGCAGTTCTTC
TRBD1	TRBJ2-7	once	TRBV5-1	CASSLAGQAYEQYF	TGCGCCAGCAGCTTGGCGGGACAGGCCTACGAGCAGTACTTC
TRBD1	TRBJ2-7	NA	TRBV7-8	CASSSSILTGQGALGSYEQYF	TGTGCCAGCAGCTCCTCTATACTCACGGGACAGGGGGCCCTGGGCTCCTACGAGCAGTACTTC
NA	TRBJ2-7	NA	TRBV10-3	CAISESRGAGSYEQYF	TGTGCCATCAGTGAGTCTCGGGGGGCGGGGTCCTACGAGCAGTACTTC
NA	TRBJ1-5	NA	TRBV19	CASSIEDRRGNQPQHF	TGTGCCAGTAGTATAGAGGACCGCCGGGGCAATCAGCCCCAGCATTTT
TRBD1	TRBJ2-5	NA	TRBV13	CASSANTGTGWETQYF	TGTGCCAGCAGCGCAAATACAGGGACAGGGTGGGAGACCCAGTACTTC
NA	TRBJ1-2	NA	TRBV5-1	CASRAGKDYGYTF	TGCGCCAGCAGGGCAGGGAAGGATTATGGCTACACCTTC
NA	TRBJ2-7	NA	TRBV5-3	CARSDLFSWEATYSYEQYF	TGTGCCAGAAGCGACCTTTTCTCGTGGGAGGCTACCTACTCCTACGAGCAGTACTTC
TRBD2	TRBJ2-1	NA	TRBV9	CASSRTSGIYNEQFF	TGTGCCAGCAGTAGGACTAGCGGGATCTACAATGAGCAGTTCTTC
NA	TRBJ2-6	NA	TRBV5-1	CASSLMIRGSGANVLTF	TGCGCCAGCAGCTTGATGATCAGGGGTTCAGGGGCCAACGTCCTGACTTTC